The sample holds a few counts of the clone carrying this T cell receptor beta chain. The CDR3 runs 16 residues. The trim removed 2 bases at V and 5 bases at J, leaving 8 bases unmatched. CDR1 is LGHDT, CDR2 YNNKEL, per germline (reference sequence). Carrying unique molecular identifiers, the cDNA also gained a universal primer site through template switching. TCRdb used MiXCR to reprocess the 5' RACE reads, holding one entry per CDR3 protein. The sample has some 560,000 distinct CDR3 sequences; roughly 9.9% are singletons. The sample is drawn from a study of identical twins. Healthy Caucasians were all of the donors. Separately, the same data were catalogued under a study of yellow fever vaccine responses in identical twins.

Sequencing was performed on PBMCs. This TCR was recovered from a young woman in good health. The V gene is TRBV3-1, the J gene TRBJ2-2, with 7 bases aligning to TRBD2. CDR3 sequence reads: CASSQLRTRSTGELFF. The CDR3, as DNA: TGTGCCAGCAGCCAACTCCGGACTAGGAGTACCGGGGAGCTGTTTTTT. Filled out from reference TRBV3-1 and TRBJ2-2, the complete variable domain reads DTAVSQTPKYLVTQMGNDKSIKCEQNLGHDTMYWYKQDSKKFLKIMFSYNNKELIINETVPNRFSPKSPDKAHLNLHINSLELGDSAVYFCASSQLRTRSTGELFFGEGSRLTVL.